The 18 T cell receptor beta chains below come from one sample, sequenced in a study of blood T cell repertoires in COVID-19. Some clones are missing from TCRdb's copy, which holds only in-frame ones; the method was immunoSEQ multiplex PCR. The sample includes around 200,000 clones, around 89% seen only once; the top ten take roughly 0.8%. Sample: PBMCs or T cells enriched from blood (not recorded which). The receptors were gathered from a woman between 18 and 30 years old who had recovered from COVID-19.

This chain connects TRBV28 to TRBJ1-1; a possible D gene is TRBD1 (5 bases). CDR3 size: 12 residues. Germline CDR1 reads MDHEN; CDR2 reads SYDVKM. V was pared by 7 bases and J by 11 bases, with 17 bases between. CDR3 nucleotides: TGTGCCAGCAACAGTTTAGGGGATTGGGCTTTCTTT. This translates into CASNSLGDWAFF. Using reference TRBV28 and TRBJ1-1 for the parts outside the CDR3, the full variable domain is DVKVTQSSRYLVKRTGEKVFLECVQDMDHENMFWYRQDPGLGLRLIYFSYDVKMKEKGDIPEGYSVSREKKERFSLILESASTNQTSMYLCASNSLGDWAFFGQGTRLTVV.

The chain employs TRBV27 and TRBJ2-7; 11 positions agree with TRBD1. The trim removed 6 bases at V and 5 bases at J, leaving 6 bases unmatched. CDR1 and CDR2 (germline): MNHEY, SMNVEV (reference sequence). The CDR3 runs to 14 residues. The DNA for the CDR3 is TGTGCCAGCAGCTATGGGACAGGGGGAGACGAGCAGTACTTC. Protein: CASSYGTGGDEQYF.

This clone was counted only a few times. This chain joins TRBV6-2 or TRBV6-3 and TRBJ2-5; 8 bases are a match to TRBD2. The CDR3 consists of 13 residues. V shed 5 bases and J 7 bases; nucleotides not matched to a gene: 6. CDR1 is MNHEY, CDR2 SVGEGT, per germline. Written as DNA, the CDR3 is TGTGCCAGCAGTCGGACTAGCCCTTCGACCCAGTACTTC. Translating gives CASSRTSPSTQYF.

The chain carries TRBV18 and TRBJ2-5, with 8 bases matching TRBD1. The CDR3 length is 14 residues. V lost 6 bases to trimming and J lost 4 bases; unmatched junction nucleotides: 7. Germline lookup yields CDR1 KGHSH and CDR2 LQKENI. The chain's CDR3 is CASSQDRGLETQYF. CDR3 nucleotide sequence: TGTGCCAGCTCTCAAGACAGGGGCTTAGAGACCCAGTACTTC.

On this clone itself: Other DNA sequences of this sample code for an identical CDR3. The chain recombines TRBV3-1 (or the pseudogene TRBV3-2) with TRBJ2-7, with 9 bases identical to TRBD1. The germline V gene encodes CDR1 LGHDT and CDR2 YNNKEL (reference sequence). V shed 3 bases and J 4 bases; nucleotides not matched to a gene: 4. The CDR3 sequence is 14 residues long. The CDR3 protein is CASSQGTGSYEQYF. For the CDR3, the DNA is TGTGCCAGCAGCCAGGGGACAGGGTCATACGAGCAGTACTTC.

The chain carries TRBV7-8 and TRBJ1-2, with D possibly being TRBD1 (6 bases). Looked up from germline, CDR1 is SGHVS and CDR2 is FQNEAQ. V lost 0 bases to trimming and J lost 10 bases, with 12 bases between them. The CDR3 is 13 amino acids. The chain's CDR3 is CASSLAAEGVYTF. The DNA for the CDR3 is TGTGCCAGCAGCTTAGCAGCAGAGGGGGTCTACACCTTC.

This clone was observed a single time. The chain employs TRBV6-1 and TRBJ2-1; D is possibly TRBD2 (6 bases). V gave up 1 base and J gave up 6 bases, with 10 bases separating them. The length of the CDR3 is 14 residues. Germline-derived CDR1 and CDR2 are MNHNS and SASEGT. CDR3 DNA: TGTGCCAGCAGTGAAGGGGACGGGGGCAATGAGCAGTTCTTC. This encodes CASSEGDGGNEQFF.

In its sample, this clone was seen a few times. The chain has TRBV5-4 and TRBJ2-2, with a possible D match to TRBD1 (6 bases). The ends were cut back, 0 bases at V and 4 bases at J, with 10 bases in the middle. From germline, CDR1 is SGHNT and CDR2 YYREEE (reference sequence). The CDR3 sequence is 15 residues long. CDR3 protein: CASSLAGVGTGELFF. The DNA of the CDR3 is TGTGCCAGCAGCTTGGCAGGGGTTGGCACCGGGGAGCTGTTTTTT.

The rearrangement joins TRBV5-4 to TRBJ2-1; 8 bases line up with TRBD2. The germline V gene has CDR1 SGHNT and CDR2 YYREEE (reference sequence). The CDR3 is made up of 15 amino acids. V shed 1 base, J shed 7 bases, and the junction held 7 bases outside the gene matches. CDR3 sequence (DNA): TGTGCCAGCAGCTTGACAGCGGGAGTGCGGAATGAGCAGTTCTTC. Amino acids: CASSLTAGVRNEQFF.

The V gene is TRBV10-3, the J gene TRBJ2-7; D gene unclear. Germline CDR1 and CDR2: ENHRY and SYGVKD. This CDR3 is 15 amino acids long. V lost 2 bases to trimming and J lost 4 bases, with 15 bases between them. As DNA, the CDR3 is TGTGCCATCAGTGAGCCCCGGGTAGTCGGATACGAGCAGTACTTC. Its protein is CAISEPRVVGYEQYF.

This chain connects TRBV6-6 to TRBJ2-7; D remains ambiguous. V was trimmed by 2 bases and J by 4 bases, leaving 6 bases between them. This CDR3 has 12 residues. Looked up from germline, CDR1 is MNHNY and CDR2 is SVGAGI (reference sequence). Here the CDR3 reads CASSYQQYEQYF. CDR3 DNA sequence: TGTGCCAGCAGTTACCAACAGTACGAGCAGTACTTC.

The V call is TRBV6-1, the J call TRBJ1-2; D is possibly TRBD1 (5 bases). Germline assignment: CDR1 MNHNS and CDR2 SASEGT. The CDR3 loop spans 15 amino acids. Trimming shortened V by 2 bases and J by 6 bases, and 16 bases separated the two germline ends. The CDR3 sequence is CASSELGREANGYTF. CDR3 nucleotides: TGTGCCAGCAGTGAACTAGGCAGGGAGGCAAATGGCTACACCTTC.

The V call is TRBV5-3, the J call TRBJ2-1; 10 bases align to TRBD1. TRBV5-3 is given ORF status, its function remaining uncertain. The V and J ends lost 10 bases and 12 bases, in that order; junction bases with no gene match: 19. This CDR3 comprises 15 residues. The CDR3 sequence: CARKTRDRGRMGQFF. The CDR3 DNA reads as TGTGCCCGCAAGACACGGGACAGGGGAAGGATGGGGCAGTTCTTC.

The DNA of the CDR3 is TGTGCCAGCAGTCGGTGGGACAGGGACTACGAGCAGTACTTC. It yields the protein CASSRWDRDYEQYF. The rearrangement uses TRBV27 and TRBJ2-7; the match to TRBD1 covers 9 bases. CDR3 length equals 14 residues. CDR1 and CDR2 (germline): MNHEY, SMNVEV (reference sequence). V gave up 5 bases and J gave up 3 bases; unmatched junction bases: 5.

The chain employs TRBV28 and TRBJ1-2; TRBD1 is a possible D gene (6 bases). Trimming removed 2 bases from V and 4 bases from J, with 14 bases in between. This CDR3 is 15 amino acids long. CDR1 MDHEN and CDR2 SYDVKM come from the germline V gene. As DNA, the CDR3 is TGTGCCAGCAGTTTAAGGTTCTCAGGGGTCTATGGCTACACCTTC. This sequence encodes CASSLRFSGVYGYTF.

The V and J genes are TRBV20-1 and TRBJ1-1; no firm D call. V shed 7 bases and J shed 1 base, with 7 bases lying between them. There are 11 residues in the CDR3. Germline assignment: CDR1 DFQATT and CDR2 SNEGSKA (reference sequence). The CDR3 here is CSVVENTEAFF. The CDR3 coding sequence is TGCAGTGTAGTAGAGAACACTGAAGCTTTCTTT.

The V call is TRBV19, the J call TRBJ2-4; tentative D call: TRBD2 (5 bases). Germline V gene lookup returns CDR1 LNHDA and CDR2 SQIVND (reference sequence). Trimming cost V 1 base and J 1 base, with 11 bases left between them. The CDR3 is 16 amino acids. The CDR3 bases are TGTGCCAGTAGTATAGTCCCCACGGGGGCCAAAAACATTCAGTACTTC. Encoded protein: CASSIVPTGAKNIQYF. Full variable domain (outside the CDR3, taken from reference TRBV19 and TRBJ2-4): DGGITQSPKYLFRKEGQNVTLSCEQNLNHDAMYWYRQDPGQGLRLIYYSQIVNDFQKGDIAEGYSVSREKKESFPLTVTSAQKNPTAFYLCASSIVPTGAKNIQYFGAGTRLSVL.

As concerns this clone: In the same sample, other DNA sequences code for this CDR3. The V call is TRBV5-1, the J call TRBJ2-7; a weak D match, TRBD2 (6 bases). Germline CDR1 is SGHRS and CDR2 is YFSETQ. The V end was cut by 1 base, the J end by 2 bases, with 10 bases between. This CDR3 is built from 14 residues. The CDR3 nucleotides read TGCGCCAGCAGCTTGACAGGAGGGACCTACGAGCAGTACTTC. Translation: CASSLTGGTYEQYF.